This T cell receptor beta chain appears in the sequencing data of a study of breast tumors, draining lymph nodes, adjacent tissues. This clonotype has a handful of counts. Using its own MiXCR run on the multiplex PCR reads, TCRdb lists one record per CDR3 protein. Here the sample spans more than 14,000 distinct CDR3 sequences, more than 40% being singletons. V lost 6 bases and J 0 bases, leaving 15 bases between the germline ends. The CDR3 consists of 17 residues. Germline V gene sequence: CDR1 MDHEN, CDR2 SYDVKM. Sequenced sample: tumor-adjacent breast tissue. V is TRBV28 and J is TRBJ2-6, with a weak D call TRBD1 (5 bases). This TCR derives from a female donor with breast cancer. Some clones in this sample may be carry-over from other donors' samples. CDR3 residues: CASRGQSLSSGANVLTF. CDR3 in DNA: TGTGCCAGCAGGGGGCAGTCCTTGAGCTCTGGGGCCAACGTCCTGACTTTC.